This TCR beta chain was profiled in a study of graft-versus-host responses after intestinal transplantation. Study overall: The study gave all recipients anti-thymocyte globulin induction, then tacrolimus and steroids for 2 to 3 years.

The repertoire was sequenced with immunoSEQ multiplex PCR; TCRdb's copy has only in-frame clones and lacks some. Here the sample spans tens of thousands of clones, just under 95% being singletons. CDR3 length equals 11 residues. V was trimmed by 4 bases and J by 9 bases, leaving 10 bases between them. Germline V lookup: CDR1 DFQATT, CDR2 SNEGSKA (reference sequence). Findings and limits, study-wide: Those patients showing graft-donor T cell macrochimerism displayed high graft-versus-host to host-versus-graft clonal ratios in allografts.

A single count supports this clone. What it recognizes is unknown. Sequenced material: unstimulated CD4+ T cells sorted from spleen or lymph node cells, taken before intestinal transplant. The chain recombines TRBV20-1 with TRBJ2-1, with D perhaps matching TRBD2 (6 bases). The receptor comes from a human donor who received an intestinal transplant. The CDR3 spells CSATPGSEQFF. CDR3 DNA sequence: TGCAGTGCTACCCCCGGGAGTGAGCAGTTCTTC.